This T cell receptor (beta chain) was captured by sequencing in a study of blood T cells in healthy people across ages. This CDR3 region has 17 residues. V was trimmed by 2 bases and J by 0 bases, leaving 15 bases between them. The germline gives CDR1 MNHNS, CDR2 SASEGT. For the second PCR, which ran for about 7 to 11 cycles, a sample-barcoded 5' primer and a J-beta primer mix were used. TCRdb re-derived calls from the 5' RACE reads in MiXCR, one entry per CDR3 protein. Here the sample spans about 780,000 distinct CDR3 sequences, around 62% being singletons. The sample consisted of blood. The clonotype comes from a man aged 30-40 years in good health. The chain is built from TRBV6-1 and TRBJ2-3; D may be TRBD2 (5 bases). The CDR3 region has the DNA TGTGCCAGCAGTGAATCCGTCGGGATGGTTAGCACAGATACGCAGTATTTT. Translated: CASSESVGMVSTDTQYF.